This is a list of T cell receptor beta chains from one sample in a study of regulatory dendritic cells for organ transplantation. The assay was immunoSEQ multiplex PCR, and TCRdb's table has in-frame clones only and misses some. The sample yields 9,500 to 15,000 clones, around 62% seen once. Their antigens are not known. Sample: naive CD8+ T cells from blood cultured with dendritic cells. The receptors here all came from a human donor in good health. Both conserved end residues are part of each CDR3. A D gene is named only where the DNA matches it firmly. Only part of the rows carry a size: once, few, many, or a class if the clone is expanded.

J gene: TRBJ1-4
clone size: few
D gene: -
V gene: TRBV19
CDR3 protein: CASTSMGGAGEKLFF
CDR3 DNA: TGTGCCAGTACCTCCATGGGGGGGGCTGGAGAAAAACTGTTTTTT

J gene: TRBJ2-7
clone size: -
D gene: -
V gene: TRBV25-1
CDR3 protein: CASSEIAGSKKGEQYF
CDR3 DNA: TGTGCCAGCAGTGAAATCGCCGGGTCCAAAAAAGGCGAGCAGTACTTC

J gene: TRBJ2-7
clone size: few
D gene: TRBD2
V gene: TRBV5-1
CDR3 protein: CASSWTSGEHEQYF
CDR3 DNA: TGCGCCAGCAGCTGGACAAGCGGGGAACACGAGCAGTACTTC

J gene: TRBJ2-1
clone size: -
D gene: -
V gene: TRBV19
CDR3 protein: CASSIDGSSYNEQFF
CDR3 DNA: TGTGCCAGTAGTATCGATGGTAGCTCCTACAATGAGCAGTTCTTC

J gene: TRBJ2-4
clone size: -
D gene: -
V gene: TRBV11-1
CDR3 protein: CASSLTEIQNIQYF
CDR3 DNA: TGTGCCAGCAGCTTAACAGAAATCCAAAACATTCAGTACTTC

J gene: TRBJ2-1
clone size: -
D gene: TRBD2
V gene: TRBV19
CDR3 protein: CASSMGAGGTTVNEQFF
CDR3 DNA: TGTGCCAGTAGTATGGGAGCGGGGGGAACGACAGTTAATGAGCAGTTCTTC

J gene: TRBJ2-3
clone size: -
D gene: -
V gene: TRBV29-1
CDR3 protein: CSGLLGRTDTQYF
CDR3 DNA: TGCAGCGGTCTCCTCGGTCGCACAGATACGCAGTATTTT

J gene: TRBJ2-1
clone size: few
D gene: -
V gene: TRBV6-6
CDR3 protein: CASSFSHEQFF
CDR3 DNA: TGTGCCAGCAGCTTCTCCCATGAGCAGTTCTTC

J gene: TRBJ1-3
clone size: -
D gene: TRBD1
V gene: TRBV9
CDR3 protein: CASSVGTGTSGNTIYF
CDR3 DNA: TGTGCCAGCAGCGTCGGGACAGGGACCTCTGGAAACACCATATATTTT

J gene: TRBJ2-7
clone size: -
D gene: TRBD2
V gene: TRBV10-3
CDR3 protein: CAISGNSGGNYEQYF
CDR3 DNA: TGTGCCATCAGTGGAAATAGCGGGGGAAACTACGAGCAGTACTTC

J gene: TRBJ1-4
clone size: -
D gene: -
V gene: TRBV12-2
CDR3 protein: CASRLEDRAGEKLLF
CDR3 DNA: TGTGCAAGTCGCTTAGAGGACAGGGCTGGGGAAAAACTGCTTTTT

J gene: TRBJ2-2
clone size: once
D gene: TRBD2
V gene: TRBV5-4
CDR3 protein: CASSPSGALNTGELFF
CDR3 DNA: TGTGCCAGCAGCCCAAGCGGGGCCTTGAACACCGGGGAGCTGTTTTTT

J gene: TRBJ1-1
clone size: -
D gene: -
V gene: TRBV5-8
CDR3 protein: CASSFRTEAFF
CDR3 DNA: TGTGCCAGCAGCTTCAGGACTGAAGCTTTCTTT

J gene: TRBJ2-2
clone size: -
D gene: TRBD1
V gene: TRBV4-3
CDR3 protein: CASSLRSQGAGELFF
CDR3 DNA: TGCGCCAGCAGCCTCCGATCACAGGGGGCCGGGGAGCTGTTTTTT